This T cell receptor beta chain comes out of a study of early T cells in non-severe SARS-CoV-2 infection. Turning to the study itself: The sequenced material was bulk RNA from unsorted whole blood, and its chains were unpaired. The study's findings and limits: VDJdb matching favored anti-spike CD8 responses, missing private and CD4 specificities.

Researchers attached unique molecular identifiers to individual cDNA molecules. TCRdb passed the 5' RACE reads through MiXCR, listing each CDR3 protein once. The sample yields 45,000 to 65,000 distinct CDR3 sequences, approximately 10% seen once. About this clonotype: No antigen is known for it. A junction boundary mismatches the germline segment, possibly from a read error.

CDR3 length equals 16 residues. Germline V gene data show CDR1 as SGHRS and CDR2 as YFSETQ. This receptor was identified in an adult who was a healthcare worker with PCR-confirmed SARS-CoV-2 infection or an uninfected control (not recorded which). The sample comprised whole blood. The rearrangement uses TRBV5-1 and TRBJ2-7, with D possibly TRBD2 on 6 matching bases. The CDR3 DNA reads as TGCACCAGCAGCTTGGATGGCCACAAAGGGACTTACGAGCAGTACTTC. It specifies CTSSLDGHKGTYEQYF.